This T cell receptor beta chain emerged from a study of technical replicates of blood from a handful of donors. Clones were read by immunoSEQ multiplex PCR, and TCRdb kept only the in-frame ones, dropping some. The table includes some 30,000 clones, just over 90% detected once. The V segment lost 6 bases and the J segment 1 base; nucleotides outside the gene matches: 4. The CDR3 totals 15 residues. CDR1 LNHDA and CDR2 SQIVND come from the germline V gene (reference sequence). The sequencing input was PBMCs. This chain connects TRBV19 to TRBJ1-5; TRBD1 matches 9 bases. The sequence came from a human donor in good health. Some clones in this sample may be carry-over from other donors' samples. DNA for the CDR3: TGTGCCAGTAGCCCACAGGGGGCGAGCAATCAGCCCCAGCATTTT. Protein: CASSPQGASNQPQHF.